Listed below are T cell receptor beta chains from one sample, sequenced in a study of OX40 agonist ivuxolimab in advanced cancers. The method was immunoSEQ multiplex PCR; TCRdb's version includes in-frame clones alone and lacks a portion of them. The sample has about 130,000 clones; under 95% are singletons. Sequences were derived from CD4+ or CD8+ T cells sorted from blood, sampled in a trial of the OX40 agonist ivuxolimab. These receptors came from an adult with an advanced solid tumor such as melanoma, head and neck, liver or kidney cancer. Each CDR3 is given with its conserved first and last residue. The order of the fields is D gene, J gene, V gene, clone size, CDR3 DNA, CDR3 protein. A D gene is named only where the DNA matches it firmly. Clone size appears in some rows only: once, few, many, or a class for an expanded clone.

. TRBJ1-5 TRBV28 . TGTGCCAGCAAGGTGAGCAATCAGCCCCAGCATTTT CASKVSNQPQHF
TRBD1 TRBJ2-2 TRBV19 . TGTGCCAGTAGTATTCTCAGGGGGCAGGACACCGGGGAGCTGTTTTTT CASSILRGQDTGELFF
TRBD1 TRBJ2-6 TRBV6-6 . TGTGCCAGCAGTCACAGGGGCGCTGGGGCCAACGTCCTGACTTTC CASSHRGAGANVLTF
TRBD1 TRBJ2-5 TRBV18 . TGTGCCAGCTCACCGGGACAGGGGGCGCGGCGGGAGACCCAGTACTTC CASSPGQGARRETQYF
. TRBJ2-6 TRBV7-3 . TGTGCCAGCAGCCCCCGGACGGGGCGCACTGGGGCCAACGTCCTGACTTTC CASSPRTGRTGANVLTF
. TRBJ1-1 TRBV21-1 . TGTGCCAGCAGCAAATGGGCGGGGAACACTGAAGCTTTCTTT CASSKWAGNTEAFF
. TRBJ1-1 TRBV9 once TGTGCCAGCAGCCCCTCCGGGAGGCTCGCTTTCTTT CASSPSGRLAFF
. TRBJ1-3 TRBV4-1 . TGCGCCAGCAGCCAAGATATAGCCGGAAACACCATATATTTT CASSQDIAGNTIYF
TRBD2 TRBJ2-5 TRBV10-3 once TGTGCCGCCGCGATAGCGGGAGTGGGCGAGACCCAGTACTTC CAAAIAGVGETQYF
TRBD2 TRBJ2-1 TRBV27 once TGTGCCAGCAGTCAAGTAGCGGGAGGCGATGAGCAGTTCTTC CASSQVAGGDEQFF
. TRBJ2-3 TRBV5-1 . TGCGCCAGCAGCTTGGACGGGAGCACAGATACGCAGTATTTT CASSLDGSTDTQYF
. TRBJ2-2 TRBV6-5 . TGTGCCGTCCGCCGGAACACCGGGGAGCTGTTTTTT CAVRRNTGELFF
. TRBJ1-5 TRBV2 . TGTGCCAGCAACCCAGGGAGGGCCGTTAATCAGCCCCAGCATTTT CASNPGRAVNQPQHF
. TRBJ2-1 TRBV10-1 . TGCGCCAGCAGTGAGTCGTCAGAAATTTTTAGTCCGGGTGAGCAGTTCTTC CASSESSEIFSPGEQFF
TRBD2 TRBJ2-1 TRBV4-2 . TGTGCCAGCAGCCCAGCTAGCGGGAGTGGGAACAATGAGCAGTTCTTC CASSPASGSGNNEQFF
. TRBJ1-1 TRBV7-8 . TGTGCCAGCAGCTTAGCCAAATTGGGGACACCGAACACTGAAGCTTTCTTT CASSLAKLGTPNTEAFF
. TRBJ2-7 TRBV28 . TGTGCCAGCAGTCCCGGACAGAAGACCAACGAGCAGTACTTC CASSPGQKTNEQYF
. TRBJ2-1 TRBV7-8 . TGTGCCAGCAGCTTAGCTGCCGCCTACAATGAGCAGTTCTTC CASSLAAAYNEQFF
. TRBJ1-3 TRBV18 . TGTGCCAGCTCAGAAATGAGCTCTGGAAACACCATATATTTT CASSEMSSGNTIYF
TRBD1 TRBJ2-7 TRBV2 . TGTGCCAGCATGTGGGACAGTTCCTACGAGCAGTACTTC CASMWDSSYEQYF
TRBD1 TRBJ2-7 TRBV11-2 once TGTGCCAGCAGCTTGGCCTATGGACAGGGCGGCCACGAGCAGTACTTC CASSLAYGQGGHEQYF
TRBD1 TRBJ1-3 TRBV5-1 . TGCGCCAGCAGAATTACAGGGGACTCTGGAAACACCATATATTTT CASRITGDSGNTIYF
. TRBJ2-3 TRBV10-3 . TGTGCCATCAGTGTTGACAAAACAGATACGCAGTATTTT CAISVDKTDTQYF
. TRBJ1-2 TRBV7-3 . TGTGCCAGCAGCTTTAGCGGGGACGACTATGGCTACACCTTC CASSFSGDDYGYTF
TRBD1 TRBJ1-2 TRBV19 . TGTGCCAGTAGGGAGACAGGGGGGGACTATGGCTACACCTTC CASRETGGDYGYTF
. TRBJ1-1 TRBV18 once TGTGCCAGCGCCGTATACCGGGACACTGAAGCTTTCTTT CASAVYRDTEAFF
TRBD1 TRBJ2-7 TRBV6-5 . TGTGCCAGCAGGTGGACAGGGGGTGACGAGCAGTACTTC CASRWTGGDEQYF
TRBD1 TRBJ2-7 TRBV5-1 . TGCGCCAGCAGCTTGGCCGGACAGGGGGCCGGCGAGCAGTACTTC CASSLAGQGAGEQYF
. TRBJ1-1 TRBV5-1 . TGCGCCAGCAGCTTGGGGACAGTGAACACTGAAGCTTTCTTT CASSLGTVNTEAFF
TRBD1 TRBJ1-1 TRBV6-5 few TGTGCCAGCACCGCCGGACAGGGAGAAGGAACTGAAGCTTTCTTT CASTAGQGEGTEAFF
. TRBJ2-1 TRBV18 . TGTGCCAGCTCCCCACCGTCGGGCGTCAATGAGCAGTTCTTC CASSPPSGVNEQFF
TRBD2 TRBJ2-1 TRBV28 . TGTGCCAGCAGTCCAGCTAGCGGGGGATACAATGAGCAGTTCTTC CASSPASGGYNEQFF
. TRBJ2-4 TRBV7-9 . TGTGCCAGCAGCTTAGAGGGACATACCAAAAACATTCAGTACTTC CASSLEGHTKNIQYF
. TRBJ1-3 TRBV7-3 . TGTGCCAGCAGCTTAGCGGGGGGACCCAGCTCTGGAAACACCATATATTTT CASSLAGGPSSGNTIYF
. TRBJ2-1 TRBV29-1 . TGCAGCGCCGTTCGGGACTTTAATGAGCAGTTCTTC CSAVRDFNEQFF
. TRBJ2-5 TRBV4-3 . TGCGCCAGCAGCCAGGACGGGGTAGCGGCCAGGGGCCAGTACTTC CASSQDGVAARGQYF
. TRBJ1-2 TRBV19 . TGTGCCAGTAGTCCAAGGCCCATGGAAGGCTACACCTTC CASSPRPMEGYTF
TRBD2 TRBJ2-5 TRBV29-1 . TGCAGCGTTGAACGGGGGGAGGAGACCCAGTACTTC CSVERGEETQYF
. TRBJ2-7 TRBV20-1 . TGCAGTGCTAGCCAGCTCTACGAGCAGTACTTC CSASQLYEQYF
. TRBJ1-5 TRBV4-1 . TGCGCCAGCAGCCAAGGGTTATCAAATCAGCCCCAGCATTTT CASSQGLSNQPQHF
TRBD1 TRBJ1-5 TRBV6-1 medium-sized TGTGCCAGCAGCCGAGACAGGGGTAATCAGCCCCAGCATTTT CASSRDRGNQPQHF
TRBD1 TRBJ2-4 TRBV5-1 . TGCGCCAGCAGCACGGGGACAGGAGGGGCCAAAAACATTCAGTACTTC CASSTGTGGAKNIQYF
TRBD1 TRBJ1-5 TRBV7-2 . TGTGCCAGCAGCTTATCGCGGTGGACAGGGGACAATCAGCCCCAGCATTTT CASSLSRWTGDNQPQHF
TRBD1 TRBJ1-1 TRBV28 once TGTGCCAGCAGCGGACAGGGGGCCATGAACACTGAAGCTTTCTTT CASSGQGAMNTEAFF
. TRBJ2-7 TRBV28 once TGTGCCAGCAGTTTAAGTTTAGGCTCCTACGAGCAGTACTTC CASSLSLGSYEQYF
. TRBJ1-2 TRBV28 . TGTGCCAGCAGAACGTATAGTGATGGCTACACCTTC CASRTYSDGYTF
. TRBJ1-1 TRBV5-1 . TGCGCCAGCAGCGGGGGGGCGGCGAACACTGAAGCTTTCTTT CASSGGAANTEAFF
. TRBJ1-1 TRBV18 . TGTGCCAGCTTACAATCAAGTGGCAACACTGAAGCTTTCTTT CASLQSSGNTEAFF
. TRBJ1-2 TRBV19 . TGTGCCAGTAGTCTCATCTCAGGGGAAGGTAACTATGGCTACACCTTC CASSLISGEGNYGYTF